The rows below give T cell receptor beta chains drawn from one sample of a study of identical twins. MiXCR, applied by TCRdb to the 5' RACE reads, yields one record per CDR3 protein. This sample carries approximately 220,000 distinct CDR3 sequences, 7.5% of them seen once, and the ten largest clones take less than 2%. These data were also reused for a study on yellow fever vaccine responses in identical twins.

Input material: memory (CD45RO+) T cells sorted from blood. The source is a woman younger than 35 in good health. Both conserved end residues are part of each CDR3. Each record gives: V gene, D gene, J gene, clone size, CDR3 protein, CDR3 DNA. The D gene is left open where the match is weak. Size is stated for part of the rows, as once, few or many counts, or as a class when the clone is expanded.

v_gene: TRBV4-1
d_gene: .
j_gene: TRBJ2-3
abundance: .
CDR3aa: CASSLTLTASAYYTDTQYF
CDR3nt: TGCGCCAGCAGCCTCACCTTAACCGCTAGCGCTTATTACACAGATACGCAGTATTTT

v_gene: TRBV20-1
d_gene: TRBD2
j_gene: TRBJ2-1
abundance: .
CDR3aa: CSASSGSQSYNEQFF
CDR3nt: TGCAGTGCTAGTAGCGGGAGCCAATCCTACAATGAGCAGTTCTTC

v_gene: TRBV30
d_gene: .
j_gene: TRBJ2-7
abundance: .
CDR3aa: CAWSEPGYEQYF
CDR3nt: TGTGCCTGGAGTGAACCGGGCTACGAGCAGTACTTC

v_gene: TRBV6-6
d_gene: .
j_gene: TRBJ1-1
abundance: .
CDR3aa: CASLVGNTEAFF
CDR3nt: TGTGCCAGCCTGGTAGGCAACACTGAAGCTTTCTTT

v_gene: TRBV6-1
d_gene: .
j_gene: TRBJ2-7
abundance: many
CDR3aa: CASTDRGPAREQYF
CDR3nt: TGTGCCAGCACCGATAGGGGACCAGCGCGGGAGCAGTACTTC

v_gene: TRBV6-2/TRBV6-3
d_gene: .
j_gene: TRBJ2-7
abundance: .
CDR3aa: CASSYSSSVRTYEQYF
CDR3nt: TGTGCCAGCAGTTACTCGTCTAGCGTCAGAACCTACGAGCAGTACTTC

v_gene: TRBV5-1
d_gene: TRBD2
j_gene: TRBJ2-2
abundance: many
CDR3aa: CASSLGLAGGTGELFF
CDR3nt: TGCGCCAGCAGCTTGGGACTAGCCGGAGGCACCGGGGAGCTGTTTTTT

v_gene: TRBV5-1
d_gene: .
j_gene: TRBJ1-5
abundance: few
CDR3aa: CASSFAGAHQPQHF
CDR3nt: TGCGCCAGCAGCTTCGCGGGGGCCCATCAGCCCCAGCATTTT

v_gene: TRBV20-1
d_gene: TRBD1
j_gene: TRBJ2-1
abundance: few
CDR3aa: CSALLGTGWNEQFF
CDR3nt: TGCAGTGCTCTGCTGGGGACAGGGTGGAATGAGCAGTTCTTC

v_gene: TRBV20-1
d_gene: TRBD2
j_gene: TRBJ2-7
abundance: many
CDR3aa: CSARGLAGVSEQYF
CDR3nt: TGCAGTGCTAGAGGGCTAGCGGGAGTTTCGGAGCAGTACTTC

v_gene: TRBV25-1
d_gene: .
j_gene: TRBJ2-5
abundance: many
CDR3aa: CASSEAETQYF
CDR3nt: TGTGCCAGCAGTGAGGCGGAGACCCAGTACTTC

v_gene: TRBV12-3/TRBV12-4
d_gene: TRBD1
j_gene: TRBJ2-7
abundance: .
CDR3aa: CASSLEGQSYEQYF
CDR3nt: TGTGCCAGCAGTTTAGAGGGACAGTCCTACGAGCAGTACTTC

v_gene: TRBV20-1
d_gene: .
j_gene: TRBJ2-5
abundance: many
CDR3aa: CSAIKIGTETQYF
CDR3nt: TGCAGTGCTATCAAGATTGGGACAGAGACCCAGTACTTC

v_gene: TRBV19
d_gene: TRBD1
j_gene: TRBJ2-4
abundance: few
CDR3aa: CATAYRGAGGKNIQYF
CDR3nt: TGTGCCACCGCGTATAGGGGAGCAGGGGGCAAAAACATTCAGTACTTC

v_gene: TRBV3-1
d_gene: TRBD2
j_gene: TRBJ2-5
abundance: few
CDR3aa: CASSQVKREGLGETQYF
CDR3nt: TGTGCCAGCAGCCAAGTTAAGAGGGAGGGCCTCGGGGAGACCCAGTACTTC

v_gene: TRBV14
d_gene: .
j_gene: TRBJ1-1
abundance: many
CDR3aa: CASSPTKKSDMNTEAFF
CDR3nt: TGTGCCAGCAGCCCCACCAAGAAAAGCGACATGAACACTGAAGCTTTCTTT

v_gene: TRBV24-1
d_gene: .
j_gene: TRBJ1-4
abundance: many
CDR3aa: CATSAGSEKLFF
CDR3nt: TGTGCCACCAGTGCGGGGAGCGAAAAACTGTTTTTT